What follows are 16 T cell receptor beta chains derived from one specimen sequenced in a study of T cells in Graves' hyperthyroidism and ophthalmopathy. TCR beta CDR3 region amplification was performed from RNA transcripts. Researchers ran a first-round RT-PCR on the TCR CDR3 using the HTBI primer set. MiXCR, run by TCRdb on the multiplex PCR reads, gives a single entry per CDR3 protein. The sample lists 550,000 to 700,000 distinct CDR3 sequences, roughly 46% occurring once. Material: peripheral blood or thyroid tissue (not recorded which). These receptors were taken from an adult woman with Graves' disease, either hyperthyroidism or ophthalmopathy (not recorded which).

The gene calls are TRBV13 and TRBJ1-4; D remains ambiguous. V lost 5 bases and J lost 7, with 17 bases in between. The germline V gene has CDR1 PRHDT and CDR2 FYEKMQ (reference sequence). The CDR3 has 15 amino acids. This CDR3 is CASSPTPRNTEKLFF. In DNA form, the CDR3 reads TGTGCCAGCAGCCCGACGCCTCGGAACACTGAAAAACTGTTTTTT.

V and J are TRBV20-1 and TRBJ2-7; D call uncertain. Germline V gene lookup returns CDR1 DFQATT and CDR2 SNEGSKA (reference sequence). V gave up 0 bases and J gave up 0 bases, with 6 bases separating them. The CDR3 is 13 residues long. The CDR3 sequence is CSARDGSSYEQYF. The DNA for the CDR3 is TGCAGTGCTAGAGATGGCAGCTCCTACGAGCAGTACTTC.

This clonotype came up once. The J gene is TRBJ1-4, the V gene TRBV10-3, with 10 bases identical to TRBD1. J was trimmed by 8 bases and V by 6 bases; bases with no gene match: 3. In germline, CDR1 is ENHRY, CDR2 SYGVKD. The CDR3 contains 13 residues. CDR3 in amino acids: CAIRGQGGEKLFF. The CDR3 DNA reads as TGTGCCATCAGAGGACAGGGGGGCGAAAAACTGTTTTTT.

The CDR3 DNA follows: TGTGCCAGCAGCCTGAGACAGGGGAGACCCCAGTACTTC. Protein: CASSLRQGRPQYF. The J gene is TRBJ2-5, the V gene TRBV7-7; 8 bases are shared with TRBD1. Per germline, CDR1 SSHAT and CDR2 FNYEAQ (reference sequence). V was clipped by 5 bases and J by 9 bases; unmatched bases: 8. CDR3 length equals 13 residues. The whole variable domain, remainder taken from reference TRBV7-7 and TRBJ2-5, is GAGVSQSPRYKVTKRGQDVTLRCDPISSHATLYWYQQALGQGPEFLTYFNYEAQPDKSGLPSDRFSAERPEGSISTLTIQRTEQRDSAMYRCASSLRQGRPQYFGPGTRLLVL.

The genes are TRBV29-1 and TRBJ2-3, with TRBD2 matching over 8 bases. This CDR3 is built from 16 residues. Germline V gives CDR1 SQVTM, CDR2 ANQGSEA. V lost 6 bases to trimming and J lost 8 bases; unmatched junction nucleotides: 19. The CDR3 DNA reads TGCAGCGTCCTATCGTTTAGCGGGGATTTCGCAGGTACGCAGTATTTT. Translation gives CSVLSFSGDFAGTQYF.

As to this clonotype: At one of its ends the junction is not consistent with the germline gene, which may arise from a read error. This chain connects TRBV27 to TRBJ2-2; 8 bases line up with TRBD2. The CDR3 has 15 amino acids. Germline CDR1 reads MNHEY; CDR2 reads SMNVEV (reference sequence). CDR3 sequence: CASGRASGSNGELLF. The CDR3 nucleotides are TGTGCCAGCGGAAGGGCCAGCGGGAGTAACGGGGAGCTGCTTTTT.

The V call is TRBV7-2, the J call TRBJ1-5; D not resolved. In germline, CDR1 is SGHTA, CDR2 FQGNSA. CDR3 length equals 12 residues. With 1 base removed from V and 14 bases from J, the gap between germline ends came to 12 bases. The CDR3 here is CASSLGGSYEHF. As DNA, the CDR3 is TGTGCCAGCAGCTTAGGAGGCTCCTACGAGCATTTT.

The chain has TRBV3-1 and TRBJ1-4, with D maybe TRBD1 (5 bases). Trimming took 3 bases from V and 4 from J, leaving 18 bases between them. The length of the CDR3 is 17 residues. Germline loops: CDR1 LGHDT, CDR2 YNNKEL (reference sequence). The CDR3 region has the DNA TGTGCCAGCAGCCACATAGGAGAGGGGACTAATAATGAAAAACTGTTTTTT. Amino acid sequence: CASSHIGEGTNNEKLFF.

This clonotype was recorded many times. The rearrangement links TRBV4-1 to TRBJ1-4; 7 bases agree with TRBD1. The CDR3 contains 15 residues. V lost 0 bases to trimming and J lost 2 bases; unmatched junction nucleotides: 0. In germline, CDR1 is MGHRA, CDR2 YSYEKL. The CDR3 loop is CASSQETGTNEKLFF. The DNA of the CDR3 is TGCGCCAGCAGCCAAGAGACAGGGACTAATGAAAAACTGTTTTTT.

With regard to this clonotype: The junction shows a germline mismatch at one end, possibly a read error. The V call is TRBV7-2, the J call TRBJ2-7; 11 nucleotides line up with TRBD2. CDR1 and CDR2 from the germline V gene are SGHTA and FQGNSA. This CDR3 is 16 amino acids long. The chain's CDR3 is CASSLVLAGVGDEHYF. The DNA for the CDR3 is TGTGCCAGCAGCTTAGTACTAGCGGGAGTCGGCGACGAGCACTACTTC.

This clonotype was detected ten times or more. This sequence joins TRBV13 and TRBJ2-7, with 7 positions matching TRBD1. J lost 2 bases, V lost 5 bases, and 6 bases had no gene match. The CDR3 loop spans 14 amino acids. The germline CDR1 and CDR2 sequences are PRHDT and FYEKMQ (reference sequence). The CDR3 sequence is CASSIRDRAYEQYF. CDR3 DNA: TGTGCCAGCAGCATCCGGGACAGAGCCTACGAGCAGTACTTC.

The chain employs TRBV10-3 and TRBJ2-5; TRBD2 matches 8 bases. The trim removed 10 bases at V and 5 bases at J, leaving 12 bases unmatched. This CDR3 is 14 amino acids long. CDR1 and CDR2 (germline): ENHRY, SYGVKD. CDR3 in amino acids: CATRGGGMMETQYF. Written as DNA, the CDR3 is TGTGCCACCCGGGGGGGGGGGATGATGGAGACCCAGTACTTC.

The genes are TRBV7-6 and TRBJ1-2; 10 bases align to TRBD1. The CDR3 is 17 residues long. The ends lost 3 bases at V and 7 bases at J; junction bases unmatched: 14. Germline V gene sequence: CDR1 SGHVS, CDR2 FNYEAQ. This CDR3 is CASSLTGTGANGGGYTF. CDR3 bases: TGTGCCAGCAGCTTGACTGGGACAGGGGCAAACGGTGGTGGCTACACCTTC.

This clonotype was seen repeatedly, ten times or more. CDR3 coding DNA: TGTGCCAGCAGCTTCCGCCGGGGCCTCTACGAGCAGTACTTC. Its protein is CASSFRRGLYEQYF. The chain joins TRBV6-2 or TRBV6-3 to TRBJ2-7; either TRBD1 or TRBD2 may fit D (5 bases each). V was cut by 6 bases and J by 3 bases, with 15 bases left in between. Germline V gene sequence: CDR1 MNHEY, CDR2 SVGEGT. The CDR3 spans 14 residues.

The CDR3 spells CAISESAGSHYGYTF. For the CDR3, the DNA is TGTGCCATCAGTGAGTCTGCAGGGTCCCACTATGGCTACACCTTC. The chain couples TRBV10-3 to TRBJ1-2; the D gene is possibly TRBD1 (5 bases). Germline values: CDR1 ENHRY, CDR2 SYGVKD. The CDR3 is made up of 15 amino acids. V was cut by 0 bases and J by 3 bases, with 11 bases left in between.

This CDR3 is CASSQTSGYDYTF. Here the CDR3 DNA reads TGTGCCAGCAGCCAGACTTCGGGCTACGACTACACCTTC. The chain uses TRBV7-9 and TRBJ1-2; D is ambiguous. The V end was cut by 5 bases, the J end by 10 bases, with 17 bases between. The CDR3 is 13 amino acids. Germline lookup yields CDR1 SEHNR and CDR2 FQNEAQ (reference sequence).